Listed below are T cell receptor beta chains from one sample, sequenced in a study of human T cells and chemical hapten exposure. TCRdb fed the 5' RACE reads into MiXCR, producing one record per CDR3 protein. The sample holds about 140,000 distinct CDR3 sequences, around 4.1% seen once. These TCRs come from a female donor in good health. CDR3s include the opening cysteine and the closing phenylalanine or tryptophan. Fields, in order: clone size, V gene, D gene, J gene, CDR3 DNA, CDR3 protein. A D gene is named only where the DNA matches it firmly. A row's size may be missing; if present it is once, few, many or a size class.

many	TRBV20-1	NA	TRBJ1-5	TGCAGTGCTAGTTGGGGTGGTGGTCAGCCCCAGCATTTT	CSASWGGGQPQHF
many	TRBV2	NA	TRBJ1-1	TGTGCCAGCACTGGGGACCTGAACACTGAAGCTTTCTTT	CASTGDLNTEAFF
many	TRBV11-2	NA	TRBJ2-1	TGTGCCAGCAGCTTAGATGGCATGGCGGAGCAGTTCTTC	CASSLDGMAEQFF
many	TRBV9	TRBD1	TRBJ2-7	TGTGCCAGCAGCCCAAGAAACAGGGGTAGGACCTACGAGCAGTACTTC	CASSPRNRGRTYEQYF
many	TRBV5-1	NA	TRBJ1-1	TGCGCCAGCAGCTTGGTGGCCCAGCGAGACACTGAAGCTTTCTTT	CASSLVAQRDTEAFF
many	TRBV7-2	NA	TRBJ2-4	TGTGCCAGCAGCTTAGGAGGGGGAATCCCCGGGAACATTCAGTACTTC	CASSLGGGIPGNIQYF
NA	TRBV28	TRBD1	TRBJ2-7	TGTGCCAGCAGTTTTAGGGGACAGAGCTACGAGCAGTACTTC	CASSFRGQSYEQYF
many	TRBV7-9	NA	TRBJ1-1	TGTGCCAGCAGCTTAGCGCGGGCAGGGAACACTGAAGCTTTCTTT	CASSLARAGNTEAFF
many	TRBV5-1	NA	TRBJ2-2	TGCGCCAGCAGCCAGACGTTTATCCCCGGGGAGCTGTTTTTT	CASSQTFIPGELFF
many	TRBV20-1	TRBD2	TRBJ2-2	TGCAGTGCCCCCTTTGGACTAGCGGGGGTTAGGCGCACCGGGGAGCTGTTTTTT	CSAPFGLAGVRRTGELFF
NA	TRBV9	TRBD2	TRBJ2-3	TGTGCCAGCAGCAGACTAGCGGTTCACACAGATACGCAGTATTTT	CASSRLAVHTDTQYF
many	TRBV7-7	NA	TRBJ2-2	TGTGCTAGCAGCTTAGATTTGGACACCGGGGAGCTGTTTTTT	CASSLDLDTGELFF
NA	TRBV23-1	NA	TRBJ1-5	TGCGCCAGCAGTCAAACAGGATTTTTTGATAGCAATCAGCCCCAGCATTTT	CASSQTGFFDSNQPQHF
NA	TRBV29-1	NA	TRBJ2-1	TGCAGCGTTGGTATAGGGGGATTATACAATGAGCAGTTCTTC	CSVGIGGLYNEQFF
few	TRBV12-5	TRBD1	TRBJ2-3	TGTGCTACCTCGGGACAGGGTACCACAGATACGCAGTATTTT	CATSGQGTTDTQYF
many	TRBV7-9	NA	TRBJ2-3	TGTGCCAGCAGCTTGGCGGGGATATCCACAGATACGCAGTATTTT	CASSLAGISTDTQYF
many	TRBV4-2	TRBD2	TRBJ2-1	TGTGCCAGCAGCCACAGCGGGGGGGCCCTCGAGCAGTTCTTC	CASSHSGGALEQFF
many	TRBV7-8	NA	TRBJ1-5	TGTGCCAGCAGCCCACTCCGGGTAAAGGGCAATCAGCCCCAGCATTTT	CASSPLRVKGNQPQHF
many	TRBV24-1	NA	TRBJ2-1	TGTGCCACCAGTGATTTGGTATGGGGAGATGAGCAGTTCTTC	CATSDLVWGDEQFF
many	TRBV11-3	TRBD1	TRBJ1-1	TGTGCCAGCAGCTCTGGGACAGGGGTGGACACTGAAGCTTTCTTT	CASSSGTGVDTEAFF
many	TRBV3-1	TRBD2	TRBJ2-3	TGTGCCAGCAGCCATTCTACCGGGACTAGATCGTCGGTGGGCTATACAGATACGCAGTATTTT	CASSHSTGTRSSVGYTDTQYF
few	TRBV12-3/TRBV12-4	TRBD2	TRBJ2-3	TGTGCCAGCATCGAACCCCGGGGGGGCACAGATACGCAGTATTTT	CASIEPRGGTDTQYF
many	TRBV9	NA	TRBJ2-1	TGTGCCAGCAGCCTGAGTCTGGGGGTTGAGCAGTTCTTC	CASSLSLGVEQFF
NA	TRBV19	NA	TRBJ1-5	TGTGCCAGTAGTACAACAGCCAGCAATCAGCCCCAGCATTTT	CASSTTASNQPQHF
many	TRBV18	TRBD2	TRBJ2-1	TGTGCCAGCTCACCCGGTCTAGCGGGCTGGGAGCAGTTCTTC	CASSPGLAGWEQFF
many	TRBV20-1	NA	TRBJ2-3	TGCAGTGCCAGGACTTACGGAGATACGCAGTATTTT	CSARTYGDTQYF
many	TRBV27	NA	TRBJ2-5	TGTGCCAGCAGTTTACGAGTCCAAGAGACCCAGTACTTC	CASSLRVQETQYF
many	TRBV4-3	TRBD1	TRBJ1-2	TGCGCCAGCAGCCTCGGACAGGGGGCAGACTATGGCTACACCTTC	CASSLGQGADYGYTF
many	TRBV12-3/TRBV12-4	NA	TRBJ2-7	TGTGCCAGCAGTTTATCTAGAGGCGAGCAGTACTTC	CASSLSRGEQYF
many	TRBV27	TRBD1	TRBJ1-2	TGTGCCAGCAGTTTATCGTCGTCGGCAGGGGGTTCCTATGGCTACACCTTC	CASSLSSSAGGSYGYTF
NA	TRBV5-6	TRBD1	TRBJ1-5	TGTGCCAGCAGCTCCAGGACAGGCTTAAATCAGCCCCAGCATTTT	CASSSRTGLNQPQHF
NA	TRBV12-3/TRBV12-4	TRBD1	TRBJ1-2	TGTGCCAGCAGAGCCTCCAGCGGACAGGGAAACTATGGCTACACCTTC	CASRASSGQGNYGYTF
few	TRBV20-1	NA	TRBJ1-1	TGCAGTGCTTTCAGACATAGTTACACTGAAGCTTTCTTT	CSAFRHSYTEAFF
many	TRBV7-9	NA	TRBJ2-1	TGTGCCAGCAGCATATCCGGGAACAATGAGCAGTTCTTC	CASSISGNNEQFF
many	TRBV4-3	NA	TRBJ1-2	TGCGCCAGCAGCCAAGATGTAAGGCCCGTCTATGGCTACACCTTC	CASSQDVRPVYGYTF